This TCR beta chain comes out of a study of cytomegalovirus exposure and HLA in healthy donors. Study-wide context: Findings of an earlier analysis included some 120 million unique TCR beta sequences from 200 million or so T cells.

This PCR relied on a set of 60 Vbeta primers and 13 Jbeta primers. Produced via immunoSEQ multiplex PCR; TCRdb's table is partial and in-frame only. The sample has around 150,000 clones, about 80% seen once. Study conclusions and caveats: When a later analysis was performed, an Asian-associated ancestry cluster reportedly had fewer N-insertions than the roughly 700-donor mean. When the data were analyzed later, several of the most significant clusters appeared to be linked to common viral pathogens.

As to this clone: Its antigen is not identified. Other nucleotide sequences from this sample produce the same CDR3.

Germline V gene lookup returns CDR1 KGHSH and CDR2 LQKENI. The CDR3 has 13 residues. Trimming took 4 bases from V and 3 from J; bases not matched to a gene: 0. This chain uses TRBV18 with TRBJ1-1, with 9 bases that match TRBD1. Material for sequencing was PBMCs. The receptor's source is a man aged 25-45 years in good health and CMV-seronegative. CDR3 nucleotide sequence: TGTGCCAGCTCACGACAGGGGGACACTGAAGCTTTCTTT. Amino acid sequence: CASSRQGDTEAFF. Variable domain in full (rest from reference TRBV18 and TRBJ1-1): NAGVMQNPRHLVRRRGQEARLRCSPMKGHSHVYWYRQLPEEGLKFMVYLQKENIIDESGMPKERFSAEFPKEGPSILRIQQVVRGDSAAYFCASSRQGDTEAFFGQGTRLTVV.